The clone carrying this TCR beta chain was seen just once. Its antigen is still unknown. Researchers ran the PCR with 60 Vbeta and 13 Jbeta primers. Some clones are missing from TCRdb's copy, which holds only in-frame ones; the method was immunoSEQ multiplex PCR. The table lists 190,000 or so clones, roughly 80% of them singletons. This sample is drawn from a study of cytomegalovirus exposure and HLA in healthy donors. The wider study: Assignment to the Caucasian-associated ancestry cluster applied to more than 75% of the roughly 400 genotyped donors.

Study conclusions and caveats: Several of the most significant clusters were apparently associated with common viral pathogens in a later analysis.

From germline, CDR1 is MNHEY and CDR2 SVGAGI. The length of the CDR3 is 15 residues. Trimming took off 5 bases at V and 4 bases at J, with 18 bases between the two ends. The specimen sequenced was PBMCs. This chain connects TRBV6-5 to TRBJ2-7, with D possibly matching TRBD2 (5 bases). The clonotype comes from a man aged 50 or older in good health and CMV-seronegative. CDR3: CASSTAAAVLYEQYF. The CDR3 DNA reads TGTGCCAGCAGTACCGCGGCAGCGGTCTTATACGAGCAGTACTTC.